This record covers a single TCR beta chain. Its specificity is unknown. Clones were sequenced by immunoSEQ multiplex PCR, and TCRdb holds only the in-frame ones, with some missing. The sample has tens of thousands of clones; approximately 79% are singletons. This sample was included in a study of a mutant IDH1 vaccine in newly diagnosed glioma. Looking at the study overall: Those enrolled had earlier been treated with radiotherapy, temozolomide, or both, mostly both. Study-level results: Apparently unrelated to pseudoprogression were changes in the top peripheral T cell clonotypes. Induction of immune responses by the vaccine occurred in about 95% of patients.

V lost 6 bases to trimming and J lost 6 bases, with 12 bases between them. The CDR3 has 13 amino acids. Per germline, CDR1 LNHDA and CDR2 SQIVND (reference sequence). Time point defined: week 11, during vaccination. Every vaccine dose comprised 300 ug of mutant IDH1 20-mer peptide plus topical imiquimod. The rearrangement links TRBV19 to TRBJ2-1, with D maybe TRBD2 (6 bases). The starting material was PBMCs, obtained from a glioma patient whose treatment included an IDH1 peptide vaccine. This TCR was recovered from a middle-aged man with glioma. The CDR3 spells CASSYTGGNEQFF. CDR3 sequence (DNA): TGTGCCAGTAGCTATACCGGGGGCAATGAGCAGTTCTTC. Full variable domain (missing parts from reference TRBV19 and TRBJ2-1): DGGITQSPKYLFRKEGQNVTLSCEQNLNHDAMYWYRQDPGQGLRLIYYSQIVNDFQKGDIAEGYSVSREKKESFPLTVTSAQKNPTAFYLCASSYTGGNEQFFGPGTRLTVL.